Sequencing of this T cell receptor (beta chain) was carried out in a study of control samples from healthy donors and cancer patients. This table comes from immunoSEQ multiplex PCR, and its TCRdb copy is limited to in-frame clones, with some not included. The profile shows about 160,000 clones, 85% to 95% of them singletons. CDR1 and CDR2 from the germline V gene are SGHTA and FQGNSA. Trimming cost V 5 bases and J 4 bases, with 11 bases left between them. This CDR3 region has 13 residues. The source material was blood. V and J are TRBV7-2 and TRBJ1-2, with D perhaps TRBD1 (5 bases). The TCR sequence derives from a woman aged 60-70 years in good health. The CDR3 DNA follows: TGTGCCAGCAGCCCGGACGGGACCTATGGCTACACCTTC. Protein: CASSPDGTYGYTF. The full variable domain, completed using reference TRBV7-2 and TRBJ1-2, is GAGVSQSPSNKVTEKGKDVELRCDPISGHTALYWYRQSLGQGLEFLIYFQGNSAPDKSGLPSDRFSAERTGGSVSTLTIQRTQQEDSAVYLCASSPDGTYGYTFGSGTRLTVV.